This T cell receptor beta chain came from a study of cytomegalovirus exposure and HLA in healthy donors. The germline V and J ends were trimmed by 4 bases and 9 bases, with 10 bases remaining between them. The CDR3 runs to 12 residues. CDR1 and CDR2 (germline): SGHTA, FQGTGA. General observations from the study: A later analysis by the authors found several of the most significant clusters apparently linked to common viral pathogens. In vitro checks showed that a few CMV-associated chains really do target CMV antigens.

60 Vbeta and 13 Jbeta primers were used in PCR. Using immunoSEQ multiplex PCR, the repertoire was profiled, and TCRdb retains in-frame clones only, with some absent. The table lists around 170,000 clones, 71% of them singletons. Points on this clone: What it recognizes is unknown.

This chain links TRBV7-3 with TRBJ2-1, with TRBD1 as a possible D gene (6 bases). This clonotype was sampled from a girl between 10 and 17 years old in good health and CMV-seronegative. Sequencing input: PBMCs. The DNA of the CDR3 is TGTGCCAGCAGCTCCTCACAGGGTGAGCAGTTCTTC. Translated, it gives CASSSSQGEQFF.